Listed below are T cell receptor beta chains from one sample, sequenced in a study of identical twins. One entry per CDR3 protein results from TCRdb running MiXCR on the 5' RACE reads. Counted here are approximately 600,000 distinct CDR3 sequences, about 7.6% occurring once; the ten biggest clones make up 1.6%. A further study also used this sample, focusing on yellow fever vaccine responses in identical twins.

The sample consisted of PBMCs. These receptors were taken from a woman between 18 and 29 years old in good health. Both conserved end residues are part of each CDR3. D genes are given only for firm matches. Size is omitted from some rows. Given values are once, few, many or a class for expanded clones.

length: 14; V: TRBV12-3/TRBV12-4; J: TRBJ1-2; size: few; D: -; DNA: TGTGCCAGCAGTTTTAACAAGGCGGGCGATGGCTACACCTTC; CDR3: CASSFNKAGDGYTF
length: 17; V: TRBV10-3; J: TRBJ1-5; size: -; D: TRBD1; DNA: TGTGCCATCAGTGAGGAGGGGACAGGGATCAACAATCAGCCCCAGCATTTT; CDR3: CAISEEGTGINNQPQHF
length: 12; V: TRBV29-1; J: TRBJ2-3; size: few; D: -; DNA: TGCAGCGTTGCGGGGGCTGGTTTTACGCAGTATTTT; CDR3: CSVAGAGFTQYF
length: 14; V: TRBV7-9; J: TRBJ1-5; size: many; D: -; DNA: TGTGCCAGCAGCTTAGGGGTCTCCGATCAGCCCCAGCATTTT; CDR3: CASSLGVSDQPQHF
length: 14; V: TRBV20-1; J: TRBJ2-3; size: -; D: TRBD2; DNA: TGCAGTGCTGTGAGCGGGAGCCGTGGAGATACGCAGTATTTT; CDR3: CSAVSGSRGDTQYF
length: 14; V: TRBV28; J: TRBJ2-5; size: few; D: TRBD1; DNA: TGTGCCAGCAGTCTACCCGGGACAGGGGAGACCCAGTACTTC; CDR3: CASSLPGTGETQYF
length: 20; V: TRBV4-1; J: TRBJ2-2; size: few; D: TRBD2; DNA: TGCGCCAGCAGCCAAGATAATCCCGGACTAGCGGGGGGAAATACCGGGGAGCTGTTTTTT; CDR3: CASSQDNPGLAGGNTGELFF
length: 16; V: TRBV20-1; J: TRBJ2-1; size: few; D: -; DNA: TGCAGTGCTAGACCCGACCGGGGGGCTTCCTACAATGAGCAGTTCTTC; CDR3: CSARPDRGASYNEQFF
length: 15; V: TRBV7-9; J: TRBJ2-7; size: -; D: -; DNA: TGTGCCAGCAGCTTAGGGGCAGCCGAGACCTACGAGCAGTACTTC; CDR3: CASSLGAAETYEQYF
length: 14; V: TRBV12-3/TRBV12-4; J: TRBJ1-6; size: -; D: -; DNA: TGTGCCAGCAGTCCCTTATTGGCAGGGTCACCCCTCCACTTT; CDR3: CASSPLLAGSPLHF
length: 14; V: TRBV20-1; J: TRBJ2-1; size: few; D: -; DNA: TGCAGTGCTGACCCGAACGATGTCGGCAATGAGCAGTTCTTC; CDR3: CSADPNDVGNEQFF
length: 15; V: TRBV10-1; J: TRBJ2-1; size: -; D: TRBD2; DNA: TGCGCCAGCAGTGGTGCGGGAGAATACTACAATGAGCAGTTCTTC; CDR3: CASSGAGEYYNEQFF
length: 16; V: TRBV7-9; J: TRBJ2-2; size: -; D: TRBD2; DNA: TGTGCCAGCAGCTTAGGCCCGCGGGACTACACCGGGGAGCTTTTTTTT; CDR3: CASSLGPRDYTGELFF
length: 15; V: TRBV12-5; J: TRBJ2-2; size: many; D: TRBD1; DNA: TGTGCTAGTGGTCTGGGACAGGGGGCTACCGGGGAGCTGTTTTTT; CDR3: CASGLGQGATGELFF
length: 16; V: TRBV29-1; J: TRBJ2-5; size: -; D: TRBD2; DNA: TGCAGCGTTAAGGGAGGACTAGCGGGACCTCAAGAGACCCAGTACTTC; CDR3: CSVKGGLAGPQETQYF
length: 14; V: TRBV12-3/TRBV12-4; J: TRBJ1-2; size: few; D: -; DNA: TGTACCACGGGGCGACCCAGAACCAATGGTGGCTACACCTTC; CDR3: CTTGRPRTNGGYTF
length: 15; V: TRBV4-1; J: TRBJ2-1; size: many; D: -; DNA: TGCGCCAGCAGCCAGGTACAGGGTTTTAACAATGAGCAGTTCTTC; CDR3: CASSQVQGFNNEQFF
length: 15; V: TRBV20-1; J: TRBJ1-3; size: few; D: -; DNA: TGCAGTGCTAGAGATTGGCGAAGCCCTGGAAACACCATATATTTT; CDR3: CSARDWRSPGNTIYF
length: 16; V: TRBV12-3/TRBV12-4; J: TRBJ2-2; size: many; D: TRBD1; DNA: TGTGCCAGCAGACCCCGGCAGGGGGATTACACCGGGGAGCTGTTTTTT; CDR3: CASRPRQGDYTGELFF
length: 14; V: TRBV4-1; J: TRBJ2-7; size: few; D: -; DNA: TGCGCCAGCAGCCAAGATGAAAGCCGCTACGAGCAGTACTTC; CDR3: CASSQDESRYEQYF
length: 13; V: TRBV6-2/TRBV6-3; J: TRBJ2-5; size: -; D: -; DNA: TGTGCCAGCAGTTACAAGGGTCGGGAGACCCAGTACTTC; CDR3: CASSYKGRETQYF
length: 17; V: TRBV4-1; J: TRBJ2-1; size: few; D: -; DNA: TGCGCCAGCAGCCAAGGGCCAGACAGCGGCTCCTACAATGAGCAGTTCTTC; CDR3: CASSQGPDSGSYNEQFF
length: 18; V: TRBV20-1; J: TRBJ2-1; size: -; D: TRBD2; DNA: TGCAGTGCTAGAGATCGGTTGCTAGCGGGGGGGGGCTACAATGAGCAGTTCTTC; CDR3: CSARDRLLAGGGYNEQFF
length: 13; V: TRBV12-3/TRBV12-4; J: TRBJ2-1; size: many; D: -; DNA: TGTGCCAGCAGTTCCAATGCTGGCACAGAGCAGTTCTTC; CDR3: CASSSNAGTEQFF
length: 15; V: TRBV28; J: TRBJ2-1; size: many; D: -; DNA: TGTGCCAGCAGTTTGGAGGGGTATTTCTACAATGAGCAGTTCTTC; CDR3: CASSLEGYFYNEQFF
length: 18; V: TRBV5-1; J: TRBJ2-1; size: many; D: -; DNA: TGCGCCAGCAGCTTGGCCAGAGGCGGCAGCGCCTCCTACAATGAGCAGTTCTTC; CDR3: CASSLARGGSASYNEQFF
length: 13; V: TRBV12-3/TRBV12-4; J: TRBJ2-1; size: many; D: -; DNA: TGTGCCAGCACCCTAACGAGGGACAATGAGCAGTTCTTC; CDR3: CASTLTRDNEQFF
length: 15; V: TRBV27; J: TRBJ2-1; size: few; D: -; DNA: TGTGCCAGCAGTTTAGTTACAGGGCGGGGGAATGAGCAGTTCTTC; CDR3: CASSLVTGRGNEQFF
length: 16; V: TRBV5-1; J: TRBJ1-6; size: few; D: -; DNA: TGCGCCAGCAGATTAACAGGAGACGGGCAAAATTCACCCCTCCACTTT; CDR3: CASRLTGDGQNSPLHF
length: 16; V: TRBV5-1; J: TRBJ2-5; size: few; D: TRBD1; DNA: TGCGCCAGCAGCTTGGGTGCGACAGGGGTTTTGGAGACCCAGTACTTC; CDR3: CASSLGATGVLETQYF
length: 12; V: TRBV12-3/TRBV12-4; J: TRBJ2-7; size: few; D: -; DNA: TGTGCCAGCAGACTGAATCACTACGAGCAGTACTTC; CDR3: CASRLNHYEQYF
length: 16; V: TRBV4-2; J: TRBJ2-7; size: -; D: TRBD1; DNA: TGTGCCAGCAGCCAAGTTTATTTGACAGGGTCCTACGAGCAGTACTTC; CDR3: CASSQVYLTGSYEQYF
length: 13; V: TRBV7-8; J: TRBJ1-1; size: -; D: -; DNA: TGTGCCAGCAGCCTCCAGGTCCTCACTGAAGCTTTCTTT; CDR3: CASSLQVLTEAFF
length: 12; V: TRBV11-3; J: TRBJ2-7; size: many; D: -; DNA: TGTGCCAGCAGCTTAATTTTACACGAGCAGTACTTC; CDR3: CASSLILHEQYF
length: 16; V: TRBV5-1; J: TRBJ2-1; size: -; D: TRBD2; DNA: TGCGCCAGCAGCTCCCAGACTAGCGGGTCCTTCGATGAGCAGTTCTTC; CDR3: CASSSQTSGSFDEQFF
length: 18; V: TRBV5-6; J: TRBJ1-5; size: few; D: TRBD1; DNA: TGTGCCAGCAGCTTGGACAGGGGGCGAGGGCTCGGCAATCAGCCCCAGCATTTT; CDR3: CASSLDRGRGLGNQPQHF
length: 13; V: TRBV11-3; J: TRBJ2-2; size: -; D: TRBD2; DNA: TGTGCCAGCAGCGCGCGACTAGCGGGAGTGTTGTTTTTT; CDR3: CASSARLAGVLFF
length: 13; V: TRBV29-1; J: TRBJ1-1; size: -; D: -; DNA: TGCAGCGTCCAGACGGGAACGAACACTGAAGCTTTCTTT; CDR3: CSVQTGTNTEAFF
length: 13; V: TRBV28; J: TRBJ2-1; size: many; D: TRBD2; DNA: TGTGCCAGCAGTCGCGGGAGGGATGGTGAGCAGTTCTTC; CDR3: CASSRGRDGEQFF
length: 15; V: TRBV6-5; J: TRBJ2-5; size: once; D: -; DNA: TGTGCCAGCAGTTACGCGGAGGGGCTTCAAGAGACCCAGTACTTC; CDR3: CASSYAEGLQETQYF
length: 10; V: TRBV12-5; J: TRBJ2-2; size: many; D: -; DNA: TGTGCTAGTGCGGAGGGGGAGCTGTTTTTT; CDR3: CASAEGELFF
length: 13; V: TRBV29-1; J: TRBJ2-1; size: -; D: -; DNA: TGCAGCGTTGGGACAGTTCAAGGCAATGAGCAGTTCTTC; CDR3: CSVGTVQGNEQFF
length: 15; V: TRBV6-1; J: TRBJ2-2; size: -; D: -; DNA: TGTGCCAGCAGTGAATCCACCGGGGCCACCGGGGAGCTGTTTTTT; CDR3: CASSESTGATGELFF
length: 14; V: TRBV25-1; J: TRBJ1-3; size: many; D: -; DNA: TGTGCCAGCAGTGAATGGGGCTCTGGAAACACCATATATTTT; CDR3: CASSEWGSGNTIYF
length: 13; V: TRBV20-1; J: TRBJ1-4; size: -; D: -; DNA: TGCAGTGCTATGGACAGCGGCATCGAAAAACTGTTTTTT; CDR3: CSAMDSGIEKLFF
length: 15; V: TRBV28; J: TRBJ2-7; size: few; D: -; DNA: TGTGCCAGCAGTTTCTCTCGGGCCAGTACCTACGAGCAGTACTTC; CDR3: CASSFSRASTYEQYF
length: 15; V: TRBV5-1; J: TRBJ2-6; size: many; D: -; DNA: TGCGCCAGCAGCTTGAGCCTCTCTGGGGCCAACGTCCTGACTTTC; CDR3: CASSLSLSGANVLTF
length: 16; V: TRBV24-1; J: TRBJ2-2; size: few; D: TRBD2; DNA: TGTGCCACGACCGCTAGCGGGGGGGCGAACACCGGGGAGCTGTTTTTT; CDR3: CATTASGGANTGELFF
length: 14; V: TRBV6-5; J: TRBJ1-1; size: few; D: -; DNA: TGTGCCAGCAGTTACGATCAATTTAACACTGAAGCTTTCTTT; CDR3: CASSYDQFNTEAFF
length: 15; V: TRBV18; J: TRBJ1-1; size: few; D: -; DNA: TGTGCCAGCTCACCTCGGGGCTCCATGAACACTGAAGCTTTCTTT; CDR3: CASSPRGSMNTEAFF
length: 15; V: TRBV9; J: TRBJ2-7; size: -; D: -; DNA: TGTGCCAGCAGCCCAAGCGGGCTAAGCTCCTACGAGCAGTACTTC; CDR3: CASSPSGLSSYEQYF
length: 17; V: TRBV7-8; J: TRBJ2-2; size: many; D: -; DNA: TGTGCCAGCAGCTCCCCGCCTGGGAGAACGAACACCGGGGAGCTGTTTTTT; CDR3: CASSSPPGRTNTGELFF
length: 14; V: TRBV3-1; J: TRBJ2-1; size: many; D: TRBD2; DNA: TGTGCCAGCAGCCAAACTCAAGCGGGACGGTTGGAGTTCTTC; CDR3: CASSQTQAGRLEFF